A selection of T cell receptor beta chains follows, all from one sample in a study of early T cells in non-severe SARS-CoV-2 infection. TCRdb passed the 5' RACE reads through MiXCR, listing each CDR3 protein once. The sample shows 56,000 or so distinct CDR3 sequences, more than 12% of them seen only once. The sequencing used whole blood, collected at baseline. The origin of the receptors is an adult who was a healthcare worker with PCR-confirmed SARS-CoV-2 infection or an uninfected control (not recorded which). Each CDR3 is given with its conserved first and last residue. The D gene is left open where the match is weak. Size is omitted from some rows. Given values are once, few, many or a class for expanded clones.

TRBJ2-7 . TRBV10-3 . CAISEILADGAEQYF TGTGCCATCAGTGAAATCTTAGCGGATGGGGCCGAGCAGTACTTC
TRBJ2-2 TRBD1 TRBV10-3 . CAITPGQGVTGELFF TGTGCCATCACTCCGGGACAGGGAGTCACCGGGGAGCTGTTTTTT
TRBJ2-3 . TRBV29-1 many CSVRRDTDTQYF TGCAGCGTTAGGAGGGACACAGATACGCAGTATTTT
TRBJ1-2 TRBD1 TRBV6-1 few CASSDPTGGRGYTF TGTGCCAGCAGTGATCCGACAGGGGGAAGGGGCTACACCTTC
TRBJ2-2 TRBD2 TRBV11-2 . CASSSSVGRAYGTGELFF TGTGCCAGCAGCTCTTCGGTTGGGAGGGCCTACGGCACCGGGGAGCTGTTTTTT
TRBJ1-1 . TRBV5-1 many CASSRIGGTEAFF TGCGCCAGCAGTAGGATCGGGGGGACTGAAGCTTTCTTT
TRBJ2-7 . TRBV3-1 few CASSRNGGPMEQYF TGTGCCAGCAGCCGTAACGGGGGCCCCATGGAGCAGTACTTC
TRBJ2-2 . TRBV5-1 . CASSGTTSSNTGELFF TGCGCCAGTTCCGGCACCACTTCAAGCAACACCGGGGAGCTGTTTTTT
TRBJ2-7 . TRBV7-2 few CASSLYPGSYEQYF TGTGCCAGCAGCTTATATCCGGGTTCCTACGAGCAGTACTTC
TRBJ2-7 . TRBV19 few CASSISSGGEQYF TGTGCCAGTAGTATTTCATCCGGGGGCGAGCAGTACTTC
TRBJ2-7 . TRBV29-1 many CSVARPDYREQYF TGCAGCGTCGCCCGACCAGACTATAGGGAGCAGTACTTC
TRBJ2-3 TRBD2 TRBV3-1 . CASSQEWGLAGVTLTDTQYF TGTGCCAGCAGCCAAGAGTGGGGACTAGCGGGGGTCACCCTCACAGATACGCAGTATTTT
TRBJ2-1 TRBD2 TRBV7-9 . CASSRSGRSYNEQFF TGTGCCAGCAGCCGTAGCGGGAGGTCCTACAATGAGCAGTTCTTC
TRBJ2-7 TRBD2 TRBV20-1 few CSARGGLAGSSQYF TGCAGTGCTAGGGGAGGACTAGCGGGTTCGTCGCAGTACTTC
TRBJ2-1 TRBD1 TRBV18 few CASSPETGNEQFF TGTGCCAGCTCACCAGAGACAGGGAATGAGCAGTTCTTC
TRBJ2-7 TRBD2 TRBV11-2 . CASSYRLGAGGPEQYF TGTGCCAGCAGCTATCGTCTCGGGGCGGGAGGCCCCGAGCAGTACTTC
TRBJ2-1 . TRBV19 many CASSIRPASVRIHEQFF TGTGCCAGTAGTATACGCCCCGCTAGCGTCCGGATCCATGAGCAGTTCTTC
TRBJ2-1 . TRBV29-1 few CSVAGTSNYNEQFF TGCAGCGTTGCCGGGACTTCCAATTACAATGAGCAGTTCTTC
TRBJ2-7 . TRBV14 . CASSQVHPYEQYF TGTGCCAGCAGCCAAGTCCACCCCTACGAGCAGTACTTC
TRBJ1-1 . TRBV6-4 many CASSEGSENTEAFF TGTGCCAGCAGTGAGGGCTCGGAGAACACTGAAGCTTTCTTT
TRBJ1-2 . TRBV3-1 few CASSPGTVTYGYTF TGTGCCAGCAGCCCCGGGACGGTTACCTATGGCTACACCTTC
TRBJ2-2 . TRBV11-2 few CASSQLGAGNTGELFF TGTGCCAGCAGCCAACTCGGAGCTGGGAACACCGGGGAGCTGTTTTTT
TRBJ2-2 . TRBV6-5 few CASSYGRANTGELFF TGTGCCAGCAGTTACGGGCGCGCGAACACCGGGGAGCTGTTTTTT
TRBJ2-3 . TRBV7-8 many CASSKRILESTDTQYF TGTGCCAGCAGCAAGCGGATCCTAGAATCCACAGATACGCAGTATTTT
TRBJ2-3 TRBD2 TRBV7-3 many CASSFIAGAADTQYF TGTGCCAGCAGCTTTATTGCGGGAGCCGCAGATACGCAGTATTTT
TRBJ2-5 TRBD1 TRBV7-6 many CASSPPRDSEETQYF TGTGCCAGCAGCCCCCCCCGGGACAGCGAAGAGACCCAGTACTTC
TRBJ1-3 . TRBV6-1 many CASRPGWGVGNTIYF TGTGCCAGCAGACCGGGCTGGGGCGTAGGAAACACCATATATTTT
TRBJ2-1 TRBD2 TRBV4-2 few CASSPRLAGGNEQFF TGTGCCAGCAGCCCCCGACTAGCGGGAGGGAATGAGCAGTTCTTC
TRBJ2-6 . TRBV28 . CASKRLVETGANVLTF TGTGCCAGCAAAAGACTAGTGGAGACTGGGGCCAACGTCCTGACTTTC
TRBJ1-5 . TRBV19 many CASSFTRDLNQPQHF TGTGCCAGTAGTTTTACCCGGGACCTAAATCAGCCCCAGCATTTT
TRBJ2-2 . TRBV9 few CASSVDRAKATGELFF TGTGCCAGCAGCGTTGACCGGGCCAAAGCCACCGGGGAGCTGTTTTTT
TRBJ2-1 . TRBV6-5 many CASSRASSYNEQFF TGTGCCAGCAGCAGGGCCAGCTCCTACAATGAGCAGTTCTTC
TRBJ2-1 TRBD2 TRBV7-8 many CASSPRGLENNEQFF TGTGCCAGCAGTCCGCGGGGACTAGAAAACAATGAGCAGTTCTTC
TRBJ2-5 TRBD2 TRBV15 . CATSWTSGYQETQYF TGTGCCACCAGCTGGACTAGCGGGTACCAAGAGACCCAGTACTTC
TRBJ1-4 . TRBV18 few CASSPTGTRGEKLFF TGTGCCAGCTCCCCTACCGGGACACGGGGTGAAAAACTGTTTTTT